This T cell receptor (beta chain) is from a study of blood T cell repertoires in COVID-19. The CDR3 has 16 residues. The ends were cut back, 1 base at V and 4 bases at J, with 13 bases in the middle. Germline CDR1 reads SGHAT; CDR2 reads FQNNGV. The method was immunoSEQ multiplex PCR; TCRdb's version includes in-frame clones alone and lacks a portion of them. The table lists some 130,000 clones, 70% to 90% of them singletons, with about 4.4% in the top ten. Clinical history as reported by participants underpinned cohort assignment. Cohort 3 recovery required two negative PCRs, clearance, or symptom resolution.

The J gene is TRBJ1-4, the V gene TRBV11-2; tentatively, D is TRBD1 (6 bases). The sample comprised PBMCs or T cells enriched from blood (not recorded which). The clonotype was recovered from a man aged 50-60 years who had recovered from COVID-19. The CDR3 here is CASSLGGPGINEKLFF. The CDR3 DNA follows: TGTGCCAGCAGCTTAGGGGGGCCTGGAATTAATGAAAAACTGTTTTTT.